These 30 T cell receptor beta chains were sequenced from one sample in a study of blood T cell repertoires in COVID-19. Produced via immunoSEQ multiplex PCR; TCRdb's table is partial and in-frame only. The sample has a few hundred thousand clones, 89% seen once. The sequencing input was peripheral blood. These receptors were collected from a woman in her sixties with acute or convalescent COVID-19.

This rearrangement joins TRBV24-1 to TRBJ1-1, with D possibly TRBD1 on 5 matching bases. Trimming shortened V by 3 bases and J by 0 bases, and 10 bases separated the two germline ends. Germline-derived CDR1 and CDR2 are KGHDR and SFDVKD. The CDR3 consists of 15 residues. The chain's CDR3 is CATSDTGGVNTEAFF. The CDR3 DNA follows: TGTGCCACCAGTGATACAGGAGGGGTGAACACTGAAGCTTTCTTT.

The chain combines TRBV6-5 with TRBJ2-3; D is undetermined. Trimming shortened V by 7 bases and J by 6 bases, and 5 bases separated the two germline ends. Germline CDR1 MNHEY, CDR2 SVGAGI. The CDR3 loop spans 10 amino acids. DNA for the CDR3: TGTGCCAGCACCGGGGATACGCAGTATTTT. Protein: CASTGDTQYF.

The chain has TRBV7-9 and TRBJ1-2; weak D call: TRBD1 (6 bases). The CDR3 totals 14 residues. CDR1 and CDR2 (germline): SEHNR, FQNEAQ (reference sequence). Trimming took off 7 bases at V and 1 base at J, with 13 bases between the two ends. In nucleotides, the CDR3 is TGTGCCAGCACTCCACAGGGCGGTAACTATGGCTACACCTTC. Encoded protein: CASTPQGGNYGYTF. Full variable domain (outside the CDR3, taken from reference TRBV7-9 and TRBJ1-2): DTGVSQNPRHKITKRGQNVTFRCDPISEHNRLYWYRQTLGQGPEFLTYFQNEAQLEKSRLLSDRFSAERPKGSFSTLEIQRTEQGDSAMYLCASTPQGGNYGYTFGSGTRLTVV.

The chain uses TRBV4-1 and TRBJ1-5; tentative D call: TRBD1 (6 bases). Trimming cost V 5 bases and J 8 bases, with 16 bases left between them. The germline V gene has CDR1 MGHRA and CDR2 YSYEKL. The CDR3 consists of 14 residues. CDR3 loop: CASSLRQASKPQHF. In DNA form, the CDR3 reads TGCGCCAGCAGCTTACGACAGGCCTCAAAGCCCCAGCATTTT.

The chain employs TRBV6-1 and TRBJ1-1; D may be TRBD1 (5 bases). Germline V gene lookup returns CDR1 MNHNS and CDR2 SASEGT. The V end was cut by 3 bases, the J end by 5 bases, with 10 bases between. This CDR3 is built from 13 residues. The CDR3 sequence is CASSEARATEAFF. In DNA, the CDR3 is TGTGCCAGCAGTGAGGCCAGGGCGACTGAAGCTTTCTTT.

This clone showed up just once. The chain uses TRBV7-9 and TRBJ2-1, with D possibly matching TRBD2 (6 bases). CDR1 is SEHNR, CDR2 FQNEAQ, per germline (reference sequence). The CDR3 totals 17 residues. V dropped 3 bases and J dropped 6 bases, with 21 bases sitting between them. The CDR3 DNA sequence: TGTGCCAGCAGCTTGGGGACCCGGGACTTAAGTGGCAATGAGCAGTTCTTC. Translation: CASSLGTRDLSGNEQFF.

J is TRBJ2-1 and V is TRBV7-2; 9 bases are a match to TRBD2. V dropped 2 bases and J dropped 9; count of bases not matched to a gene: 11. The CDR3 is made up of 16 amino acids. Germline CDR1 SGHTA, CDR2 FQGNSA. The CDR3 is CASSLNSRGGRIEQFF. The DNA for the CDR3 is TGTGCCAGCAGCTTAAACTCGCGGGGGGGCCGAATTGAGCAGTTCTTC.

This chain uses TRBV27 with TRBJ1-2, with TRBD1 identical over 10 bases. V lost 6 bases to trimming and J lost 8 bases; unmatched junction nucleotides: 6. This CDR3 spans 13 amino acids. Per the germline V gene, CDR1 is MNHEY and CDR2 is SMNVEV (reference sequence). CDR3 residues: CASSRQGAWGYTF. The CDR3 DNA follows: TGTGCCAGCAGCCGACAGGGGGCGTGGGGCTACACCTTC.

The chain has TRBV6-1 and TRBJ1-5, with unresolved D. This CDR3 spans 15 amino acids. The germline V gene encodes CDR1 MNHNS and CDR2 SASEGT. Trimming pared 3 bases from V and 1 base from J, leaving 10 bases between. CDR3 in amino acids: CASSEEVSSNQPQHF. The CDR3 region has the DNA TGTGCCAGCAGTGAGGAGGTAAGCAGCAATCAGCCCCAGCATTTT.

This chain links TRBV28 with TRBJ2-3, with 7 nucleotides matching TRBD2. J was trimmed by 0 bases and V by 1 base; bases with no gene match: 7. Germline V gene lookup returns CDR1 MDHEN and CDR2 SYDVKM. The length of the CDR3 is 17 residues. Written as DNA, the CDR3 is TGTGCCAGCAGTTTATATCCTAGCGGAGGGAGCACAGATACGCAGTATTTT. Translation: CASSLYPSGGSTDTQYF.

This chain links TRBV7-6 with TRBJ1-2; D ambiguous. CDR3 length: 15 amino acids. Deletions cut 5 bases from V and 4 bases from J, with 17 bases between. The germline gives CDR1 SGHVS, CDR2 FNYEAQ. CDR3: CASSPVEGNGYGYTF. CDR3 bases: TGTGCCAGCAGCCCAGTAGAGGGAAACGGCTATGGCTACACCTTC.

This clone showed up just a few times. The CDR3 loop is CASSLDRGDPSYEQYF. For the CDR3, the DNA is TGTGCCAGCAGCTTGGACAGGGGGGACCCAAGCTACGAGCAGTACTTC. The chain uses TRBV5-6 and TRBJ2-7, with 8 bases lining up with TRBD1. V dropped 0 bases and J dropped 3; count of bases not matched to a gene: 8. The CDR3 covers 16 residues. Germline CDR1 reads SGHDT; CDR2 reads YYEEEE. Supplemented by reference TRBV5-6 and TRBJ2-7, the full variable domain reads DAGVTQSPTHLIKTRGQQVTLRCSPKSGHDTVSWYQQALGQGPQFIFQYYEEEERQRGNFPDRFSGHQFPNYSSELNVNALLLGDSALYLCASSLDRGDPSYEQYFGPGTRLTVT.

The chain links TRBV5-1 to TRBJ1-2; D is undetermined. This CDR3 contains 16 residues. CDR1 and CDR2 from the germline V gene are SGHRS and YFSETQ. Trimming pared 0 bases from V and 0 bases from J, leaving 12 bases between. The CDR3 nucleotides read TGCGCCAGCAGCTTGGGGGCTGCTTCTACTAACTATGGCTACACCTTC. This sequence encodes CASSLGAASTNYGYTF.

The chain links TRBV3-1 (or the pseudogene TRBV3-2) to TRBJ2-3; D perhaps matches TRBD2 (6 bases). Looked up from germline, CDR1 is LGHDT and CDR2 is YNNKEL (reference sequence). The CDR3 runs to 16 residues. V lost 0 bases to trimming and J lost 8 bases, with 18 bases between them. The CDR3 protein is CASSQEKNGGPATQYF. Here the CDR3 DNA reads TGTGCCAGCAGCCAAGAAAAGAACGGGGGTCCTGCTACGCAGTATTTT.

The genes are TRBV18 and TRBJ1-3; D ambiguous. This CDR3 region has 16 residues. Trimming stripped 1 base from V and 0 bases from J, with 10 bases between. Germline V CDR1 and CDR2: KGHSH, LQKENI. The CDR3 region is CASSPLGGISGNTIYF. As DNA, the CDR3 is TGTGCCAGCTCACCACTCGGCGGAATCTCTGGAAACACCATATATTTT.

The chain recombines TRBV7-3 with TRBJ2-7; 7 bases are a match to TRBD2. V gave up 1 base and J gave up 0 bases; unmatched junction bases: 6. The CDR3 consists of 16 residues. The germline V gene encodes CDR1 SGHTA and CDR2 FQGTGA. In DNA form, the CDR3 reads TGTGCCAGCAGCTTAAATGCGGCGGGAGTCTCCTACGAGCAGTACTTC. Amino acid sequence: CASSLNAAGVSYEQYF.

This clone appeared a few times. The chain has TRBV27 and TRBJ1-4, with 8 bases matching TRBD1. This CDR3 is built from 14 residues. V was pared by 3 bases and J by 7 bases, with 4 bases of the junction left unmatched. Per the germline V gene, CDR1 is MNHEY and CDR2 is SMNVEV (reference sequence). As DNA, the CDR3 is TGTGCCAGCAGTTTCCAGGGGGCAGGTGAAAAACTGTTTTTT. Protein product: CASSFQGAGEKLFF. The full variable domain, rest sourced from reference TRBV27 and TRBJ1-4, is EAQVTQNPRYLITVTGKKLTVTCSQNMNHEYMSWYRQDPGLGLRQIYYSMNVEVTDKGDVPEGYKVSRKEKRNFPLILESPSPNQTSLYFCASSFQGAGEKLFFGSGTQLSVL.

For the CDR3, the DNA is TGTGCCAGCTCACTGGGGCAGAGCAATCAGCCCCAGCATTTT. This gives the protein CASSLGQSNQPQHF. V is TRBV18 and J is TRBJ1-5; possibly TRBD1 for D (5 bases). V shed 4 bases and J shed 1 base, with 8 bases lying between them. This CDR3 is 14 amino acids long. In germline, CDR1 is KGHSH, CDR2 LQKENI.

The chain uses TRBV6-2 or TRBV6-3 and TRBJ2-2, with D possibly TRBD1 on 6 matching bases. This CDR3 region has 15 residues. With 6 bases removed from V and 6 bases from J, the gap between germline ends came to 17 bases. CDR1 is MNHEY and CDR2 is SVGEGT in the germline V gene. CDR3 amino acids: CASSSRTGSPGELFF. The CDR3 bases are TGTGCCAGCAGCAGCCGAACAGGGTCCCCCGGGGAGCTGTTTTTT.

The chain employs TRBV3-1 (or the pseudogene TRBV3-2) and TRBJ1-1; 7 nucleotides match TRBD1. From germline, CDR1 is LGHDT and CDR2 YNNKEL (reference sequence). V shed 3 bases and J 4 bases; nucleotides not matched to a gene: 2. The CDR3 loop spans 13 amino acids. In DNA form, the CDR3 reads TGTGCCAGCAGCCAGACAGGGATCACTGAAGCTTTCTTT. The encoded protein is CASSQTGITEAFF.

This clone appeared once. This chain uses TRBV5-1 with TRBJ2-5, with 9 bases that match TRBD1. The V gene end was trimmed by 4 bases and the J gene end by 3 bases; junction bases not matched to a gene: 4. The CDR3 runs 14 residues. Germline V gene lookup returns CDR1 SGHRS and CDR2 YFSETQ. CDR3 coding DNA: TGCGCCAGCAGCGGAGACAGGGGGAAAGAGACCCAGTACTTC. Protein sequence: CASSGDRGKETQYF.

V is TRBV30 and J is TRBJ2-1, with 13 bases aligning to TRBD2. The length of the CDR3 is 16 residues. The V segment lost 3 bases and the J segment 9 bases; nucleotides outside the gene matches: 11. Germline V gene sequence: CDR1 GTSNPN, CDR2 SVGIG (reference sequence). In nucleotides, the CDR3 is TGTGCCTGGAGAGAACAGTTCCGACTAGCGGGAGGTGAGCAGTTCTTC. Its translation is CAWREQFRLAGGEQFF.

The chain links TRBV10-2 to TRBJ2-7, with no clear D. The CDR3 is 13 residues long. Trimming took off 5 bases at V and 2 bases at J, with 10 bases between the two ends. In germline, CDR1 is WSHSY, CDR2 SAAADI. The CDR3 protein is CASSILQTYEQYF. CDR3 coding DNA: TGCGCCAGCAGTATACTTCAAACCTACGAGCAGTACTTC.

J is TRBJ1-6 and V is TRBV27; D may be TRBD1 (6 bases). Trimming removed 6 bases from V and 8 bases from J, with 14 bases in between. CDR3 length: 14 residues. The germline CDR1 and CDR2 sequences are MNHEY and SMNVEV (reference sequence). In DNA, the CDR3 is TGTGCCAGCAGGCGAACAGGGTCCGATTCACCCCTCCACTTT. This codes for CASRRTGSDSPLHF.

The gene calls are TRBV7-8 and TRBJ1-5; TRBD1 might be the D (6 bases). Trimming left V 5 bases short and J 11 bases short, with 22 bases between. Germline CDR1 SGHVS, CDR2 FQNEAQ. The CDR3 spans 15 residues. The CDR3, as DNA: TGTGCCAGCAGCCCCCCAGGGGTCGGACAGTGGGCCCAGCATTTT. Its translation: CASSPPGVGQWAQHF.

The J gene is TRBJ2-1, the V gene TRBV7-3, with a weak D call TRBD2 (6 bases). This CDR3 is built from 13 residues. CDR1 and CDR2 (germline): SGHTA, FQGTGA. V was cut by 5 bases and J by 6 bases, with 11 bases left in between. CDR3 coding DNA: TGTGCCAGCAGCCCCGGACTAACCAATGAGCAGTTCTTC. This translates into CASSPGLTNEQFF.

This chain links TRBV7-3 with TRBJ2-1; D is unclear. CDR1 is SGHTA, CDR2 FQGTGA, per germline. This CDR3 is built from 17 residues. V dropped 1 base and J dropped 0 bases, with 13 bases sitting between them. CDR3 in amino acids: CASSLSSQGASYNEQFF. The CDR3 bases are TGTGCCAGCAGCTTAAGTAGCCAAGGTGCCTCCTACAATGAGCAGTTCTTC.

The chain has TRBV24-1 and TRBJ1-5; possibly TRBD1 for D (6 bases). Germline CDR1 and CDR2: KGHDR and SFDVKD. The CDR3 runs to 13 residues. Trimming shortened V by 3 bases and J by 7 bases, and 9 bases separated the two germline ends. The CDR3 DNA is TGTGCCACCAGTGATCTCAGGGGCCAGCCCCAGCATTTT. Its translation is CATSDLRGQPQHF.

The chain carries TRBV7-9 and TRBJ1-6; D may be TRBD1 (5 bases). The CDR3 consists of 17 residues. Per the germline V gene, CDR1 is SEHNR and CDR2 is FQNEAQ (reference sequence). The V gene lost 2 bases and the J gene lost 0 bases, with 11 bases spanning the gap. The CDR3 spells CASSLSTGDSYNSPLHF. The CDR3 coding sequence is TGTGCCAGCAGCTTATCTACAGGCGACTCCTATAATTCACCCCTCCACTTT.

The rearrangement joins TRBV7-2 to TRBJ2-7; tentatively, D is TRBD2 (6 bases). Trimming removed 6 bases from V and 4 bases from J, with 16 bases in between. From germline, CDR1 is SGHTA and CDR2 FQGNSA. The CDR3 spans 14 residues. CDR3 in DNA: TGTGCCAGCAGGGAGACGCTCGGGAGTTACGAGCAGTACTTC. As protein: CASRETLGSYEQYF.